This is a list of T cell receptor beta chains from one sample in a study of T cells in localized non-small cell lung cancer. Clones were read by immunoSEQ multiplex PCR, and TCRdb kept only the in-frame ones, dropping some. Here the sample spans some 71,000 clones, almost 85% being singletons. The sequenced sample was peripheral blood, obtained before any cancer treatment. The receptors were gathered from an older female donor with stage I lung adenocarcinoma. Each CDR3 is given with its conserved first and last residue. The D gene is left open where the match is weak. Clone size is stated in some rows and not others, as once, few, many or a class when expanded.

d_gene,abundance,v_gene,j_gene,len,CDR3aa,CDR3nt
TRBD2,NA,TRBV5-1,TRBJ2-1,14,CASSWSGGAYEQFF,TGCGCCAGCAGCTGGAGCGGGGGGGCTTATGAGCAGTTCTTC
TRBD2,NA,TRBV2,TRBJ2-5,15,CASRGTSGSLGTQYF,TGTGCCAGCAGAGGTACTAGCGGGAGCCTTGGGACCCAGTACTTC
TRBD2,NA,TRBV6-6,TRBJ2-2,15,CASRPTSGNTGELFF,TGTGCCAGCAGACCGACTAGCGGGAACACCGGGGAGCTGTTTTTT
NA,few,TRBV9,TRBJ2-5,16,CASSVDPLKGRETQYF,TGTGCCAGCAGCGTAGATCCCCTAAAGGGGAGGGAGACCCAGTACTTC
NA,few,TRBV18,TRBJ1-5,13,CASSPKQGQPQHF,TGTGCCAGCTCACCAAAACAAGGTCAGCCCCAGCATTTT
TRBD1,once,TRBV28,TRBJ2-7,16,CASSTQPKTGVYEQYF,TGTGCCAGCAGCACCCAACCAAAGACAGGGGTCTACGAGCAGTACTTC
NA,NA,TRBV5-4,TRBJ2-2,13,CASSLGGSGELFF,TGTGCCAGCAGCTTGGGGGGTTCCGGGGAGCTGTTTTTT
NA,NA,TRBV28,TRBJ1-1,16,CASSLVTPRGYTEAFF,TGTGCCAGCAGTTTAGTGACACCGCGGGGTTACACTGAAGCTTTCTTT
NA,NA,TRBV11-2,TRBJ1-1,12,CASSQNSAEAFF,TGTGCCAGCAGCCAGAATTCGGCTGAAGCTTTCTTT
NA,NA,TRBV12-5,TRBJ1-3,15,CASTLGPDSGNTIYF,TGTGCTAGTACCTTAGGTCCGGACTCTGGAAACACCATATATTTT
TRBD2,NA,TRBV6-4,TRBJ2-3,14,CASSTTLTSNTQYF,TGTGCCAGCAGTACTACCCTGACTAGCAATACGCAGTATTTT
TRBD2,NA,TRBV7-3,TRBJ2-3,16,CASSLKAGGLADTQYF,TGTGCCAGCAGCTTAAAAGCGGGGGGGCTCGCAGATACGCAGTATTTT
NA,NA,TRBV5-1,TRBJ2-7,13,CASSRQHSYEQYF,TGCGCCAGCAGTCGACAGCATTCCTACGAGCAGTACTTC
NA,NA,TRBV19,TRBJ1-5,15,CASSTRQAWSQPQHF,TGTGCCAGTAGCACCCGACAGGCCTGGAGTCAGCCCCAGCATTTT
NA,NA,TRBV14,TRBJ1-2,14,CASSLISSAYGYTF,TGTGCCAGCAGCCTTATCAGTAGTGCCTATGGCTACACCTTC
TRBD1,once,TRBV10-3,TRBJ1-5,17,CAISESGAGQGDQPQHF,TGTGCCATCAGTGAGTCGGGAGCGGGACAGGGGGATCAGCCCCAGCATTTT
TRBD1,once,TRBV28,TRBJ1-5,15,CASRTGVFSNQPQHF,TGTGCCAGCAGGACAGGGGTATTTAGCAATCAGCCCCAGCATTTT
TRBD2,NA,TRBV7-9,TRBJ2-4,16,CASSLRQGGDKNIQYF,TGTGCCAGCAGCTTACGTCAGGGAGGGGACAAAAACATTCAGTACTTC
TRBD1,NA,TRBV9,TRBJ1-2,15,CASSGRPGQIYGYTF,TGTGCCAGCAGCGGCCGTCCGGGACAGATATATGGCTACACCTTC
TRBD1,NA,TRBV6-5,TRBJ1-5,15,CASSPGTGSNQPQHF,TGTGCCAGCAGCCCCGGGACAGGCAGCAATCAGCCCCAGCATTTT
NA,NA,TRBV6-1,TRBJ1-4,14,CASRIQTLAEKLFF,TGTGCCAGCAGAATACAGACCCTTGCCGAAAAACTGTTTTTT
TRBD2,once,TRBV28,TRBJ2-5,16,CASRGLAGSLSSPQYF,TGTGCCAGCAGAGGACTAGCGGGATCCTTGTCCTCCCCCCAGTACTTC
NA,once,TRBV11-2,TRBJ1-2,12,CASSLGSGGYTF,TGTGCCAGCAGCTTAGGGTCCGGGGGCTACACCTTC
NA,once,TRBV5-3,TRBJ1-1,15,CARSLVSGFVTEAFF,TGTGCCAGAAGCTTGGTTTCCGGGTTCGTCACTGAAGCTTTCTTT
NA,NA,TRBV11-2,TRBJ2-1,13,CASSLDRINEQFF,TGTGCCAGCAGCTTGGATCGGATTAATGAGCAGTTCTTC
NA,NA,TRBV5-4,TRBJ1-4,14,CASSVQGGGEKLFF,TGTGCCAGCAGCGTTCAGGGTGGCGGTGAAAAACTGTTTTTT
NA,NA,TRBV11-1,TRBJ2-3,19,CASSLRERSDGDGTDTQYF,TGTGCCAGCAGCTTAAGGGAGCGTTCGGACGGGGATGGCACAGATACGCAGTATTTT